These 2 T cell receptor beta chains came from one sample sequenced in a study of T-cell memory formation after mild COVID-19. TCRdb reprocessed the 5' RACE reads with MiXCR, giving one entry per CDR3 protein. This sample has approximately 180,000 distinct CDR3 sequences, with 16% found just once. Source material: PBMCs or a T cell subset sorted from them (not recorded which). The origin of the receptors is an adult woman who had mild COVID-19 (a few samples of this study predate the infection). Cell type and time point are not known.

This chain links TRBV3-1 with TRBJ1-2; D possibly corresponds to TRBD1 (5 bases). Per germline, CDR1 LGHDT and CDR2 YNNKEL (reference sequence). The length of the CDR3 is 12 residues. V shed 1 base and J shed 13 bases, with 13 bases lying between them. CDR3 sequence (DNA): TGTGCCAGCAGCCAAGTCGACAGTCTTAGCACCTTC. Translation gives CASSQVDSLSTF.

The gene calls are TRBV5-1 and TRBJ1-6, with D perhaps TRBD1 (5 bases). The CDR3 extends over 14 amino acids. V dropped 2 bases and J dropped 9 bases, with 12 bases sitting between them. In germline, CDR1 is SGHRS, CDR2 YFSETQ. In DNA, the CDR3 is TGCGCCAGCAGCTTCAGGGCGTCGAGTTCACCCCTCCACTTT. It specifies CASSFRASSSPLHF. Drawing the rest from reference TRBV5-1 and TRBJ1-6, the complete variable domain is KAGVTQTPRYLIKTRGQQVTLSCSPISGHRSVSWYQQTPGQGLQFLFEYFSETQRNKGNFPGRFSGRQFSNSRSEMNVSTLELGDSALYLCASSFRASSSPLHFGNGTRLTVT.